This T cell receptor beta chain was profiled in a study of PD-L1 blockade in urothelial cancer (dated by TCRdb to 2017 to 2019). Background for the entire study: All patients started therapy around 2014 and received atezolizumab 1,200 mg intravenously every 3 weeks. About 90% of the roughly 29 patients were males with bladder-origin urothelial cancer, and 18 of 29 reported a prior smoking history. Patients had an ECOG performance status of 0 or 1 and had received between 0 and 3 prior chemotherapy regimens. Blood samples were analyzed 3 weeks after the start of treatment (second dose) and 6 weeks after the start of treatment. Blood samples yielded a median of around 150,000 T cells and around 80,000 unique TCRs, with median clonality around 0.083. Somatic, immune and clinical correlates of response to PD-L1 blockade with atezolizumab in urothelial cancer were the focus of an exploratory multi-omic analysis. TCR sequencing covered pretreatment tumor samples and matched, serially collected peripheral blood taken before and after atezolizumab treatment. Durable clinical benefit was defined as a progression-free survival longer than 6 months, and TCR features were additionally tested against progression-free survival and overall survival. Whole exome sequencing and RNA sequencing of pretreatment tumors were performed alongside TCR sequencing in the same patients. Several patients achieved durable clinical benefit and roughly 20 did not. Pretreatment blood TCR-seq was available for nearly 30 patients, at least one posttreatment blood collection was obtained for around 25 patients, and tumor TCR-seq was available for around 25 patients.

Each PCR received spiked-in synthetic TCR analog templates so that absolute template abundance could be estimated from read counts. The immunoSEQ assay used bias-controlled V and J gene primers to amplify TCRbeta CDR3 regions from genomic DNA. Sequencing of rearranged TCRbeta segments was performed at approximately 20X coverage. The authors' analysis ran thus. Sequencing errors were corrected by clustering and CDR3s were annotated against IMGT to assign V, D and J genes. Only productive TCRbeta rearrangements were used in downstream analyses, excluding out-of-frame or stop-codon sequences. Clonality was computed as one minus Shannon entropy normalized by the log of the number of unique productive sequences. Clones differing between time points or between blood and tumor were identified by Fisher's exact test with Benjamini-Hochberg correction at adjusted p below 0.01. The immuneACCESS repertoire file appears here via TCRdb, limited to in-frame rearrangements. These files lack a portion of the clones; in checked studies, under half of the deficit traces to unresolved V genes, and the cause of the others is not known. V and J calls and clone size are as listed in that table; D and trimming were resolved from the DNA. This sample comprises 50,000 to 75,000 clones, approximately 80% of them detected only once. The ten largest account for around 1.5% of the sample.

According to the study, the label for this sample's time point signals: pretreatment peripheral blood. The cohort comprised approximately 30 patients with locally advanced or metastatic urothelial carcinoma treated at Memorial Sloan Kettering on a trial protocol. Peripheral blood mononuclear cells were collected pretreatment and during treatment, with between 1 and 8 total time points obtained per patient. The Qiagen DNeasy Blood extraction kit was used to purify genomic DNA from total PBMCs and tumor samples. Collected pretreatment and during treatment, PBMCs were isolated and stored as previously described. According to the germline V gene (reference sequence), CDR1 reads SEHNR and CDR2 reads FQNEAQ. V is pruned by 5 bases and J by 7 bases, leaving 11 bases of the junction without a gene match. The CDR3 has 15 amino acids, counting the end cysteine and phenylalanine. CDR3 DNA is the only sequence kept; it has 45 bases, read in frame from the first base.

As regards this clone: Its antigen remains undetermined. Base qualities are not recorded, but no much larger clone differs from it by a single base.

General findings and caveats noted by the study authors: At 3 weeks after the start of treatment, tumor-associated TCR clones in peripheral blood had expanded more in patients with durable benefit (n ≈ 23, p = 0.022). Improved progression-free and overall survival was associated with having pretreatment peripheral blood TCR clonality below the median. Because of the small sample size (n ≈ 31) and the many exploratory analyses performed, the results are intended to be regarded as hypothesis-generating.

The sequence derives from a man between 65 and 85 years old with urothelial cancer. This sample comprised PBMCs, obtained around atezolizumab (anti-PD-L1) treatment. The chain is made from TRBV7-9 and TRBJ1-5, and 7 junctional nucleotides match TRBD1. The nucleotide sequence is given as TGTGCCAGCAGCAAAACCACAGGGGCAGGGCAGCCCCAGCATTTT. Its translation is CASSKTTGAGQPQHF.